The 8 T cell receptor beta chains reported below all come from one sample, sequenced in a study of siplizumab effects on memory and regulatory T cells. Repertoires were generated with immunoSEQ multiplex PCR, while TCRdb's copy carries only in-frame clones and drops some. This sample has some 100,000 clones; 90% to 95% occur once, and the top ten carry 0.55% to 0.95%. The sequencing input was Tregs sorted from blood. The receptors originated from a human donor in good health.

This chain uses TRBV5-1 with TRBJ2-5; 7 bases match TRBD1. Per germline, CDR1 SGHRS and CDR2 YFSETQ. After removal of 3 bases from V and 2 bases from J, the junction contained 4 bases not matched to a gene. The CDR3 loop spans 14 amino acids. CDR3 sequence (DNA): TGCGCCAGCAGCTACCCAGGGGGTCAAGAGACCCAGTACTTC. Amino acid sequence: CASSYPGGQETQYF. Complete variable domain (other parts from reference TRBV5-1 and TRBJ2-5): KAGVTQTPRYLIKTRGQQVTLSCSPISGHRSVSWYQQTPGQGLQFLFEYFSETQRNKGNFPGRFSGRQFSNSRSEMNVSTLELGDSALYLCASSYPGGQETQYFGPGTRLLVL.

The chain carries TRBV2 and TRBJ1-1, with TRBD1 matching over 7 bases. Germline V gene data show CDR1 as SNHLY and CDR2 as FYNNEI. V shed 7 bases and J 5 bases; nucleotides not matched to a gene: 16. This CDR3 is built from 16 residues. CDR3 bases: TGTGCCAGCAATCCCGCAAGGGGGCCCCGGAGGACTGAAGCTTTCTTT. Translation: CASNPARGPRRTEAFF.

The chain carries TRBV7-9 and TRBJ2-1, with no clear D. V gave up 1 base and J gave up 9 bases, with 13 bases separating them. The length of the CDR3 is 14 residues. Looked up from germline, CDR1 is SEHNR and CDR2 is FQNEAQ (reference sequence). The CDR3 loop reads CASSLGLGSGEQFF. CDR3 nucleotides: TGTGCCAGCAGCTTAGGCCTAGGATCCGGTGAGCAGTTCTTC.

The V and J genes are TRBV10-3 and TRBJ2-3, with 8 bases lining up with TRBD1. V was pared by 5 bases and J by 2 bases, with 6 bases of the junction left unmatched. Germline CDR1 is ENHRY and CDR2 is SYGVKD. There are 15 residues in the CDR3. The CDR3 bases are TGTGCCATCAGTTACGACAGGGGAGTCACAGATACGCAGTATTTT. Protein product: CAISYDRGVTDTQYF.

The chain employs TRBV9 and TRBJ2-2; weak D call: TRBD1 (5 bases). The germline CDR1 and CDR2 sequences are SGDLS and YYNGEE. The CDR3 length is 14 residues. V shed 6 bases and J shed 9 bases, with 18 bases lying between them. The CDR3 sequence is CASTWGRIGRELFF. As DNA, the CDR3 is TGTGCCAGCACCTGGGGCCGAATCGGCAGGGAGCTGTTTTTT. The full variable domain, in which reference TRBV9 and TRBJ2-2 provide the parts outside the CDR3, is DSGVTQTPKHLITATGQRVTLRCSPRSGDLSVYWYQQSLDQGLQFLIQYYNGEERAKGNILERFSAQQFPDLHSELNLSSLELGDSALYFCASTWGRIGRELFFGEGSRLTVL.

DNA of the CDR3: TGTGCCAGCAGCTTAGCCAGGGAGTACCTGAACACCGGGGAGCTGTTTTTT. This sequence encodes CASSLAREYLNTGELFF. This chain links TRBV7-9 with TRBJ2-2; tentatively, D is TRBD1 or TRBD2 (5 bases each). CDR3 length: 17 amino acids. Germline CDR1 and CDR2: SEHNR and FQNEAQ (reference sequence). V lost 0 bases, J lost 1 base, and 12 bases lay in between.

The chain recombines TRBV5-1 with TRBJ2-6; 7 nucleotides match TRBD2. The CDR3 loop spans 18 amino acids. Germline V CDR1 and CDR2: SGHRS, YFSETQ. J was trimmed by 0 bases and V by 4 bases; bases with no gene match: 10. This chain's CDR3 is CASSPRGVMNSGANVLTF. The CDR3 nucleotides are TGCGCCAGCAGCCCACGGGGGGTAATGAACTCTGGGGCCAACGTCCTGACTTTC.

J is TRBJ2-7 and V is TRBV7-6; D ambiguous. Trimming pared 1 base from V and 7 bases from J, leaving 5 bases between. Germline CDR1 reads SGHVS; CDR2 reads FNYEAQ. The CDR3 consists of 11 residues. The CDR3 spells CASSLDREQYF. The CDR3 DNA sequence: TGTGCCAGCAGCTTAGACCGGGAGCAGTACTTC.